Presented here are 27 T cell receptor beta chains from one specimen sequenced in a study of T cells in Graves' hyperthyroidism and ophthalmopathy. TCR beta CDR3 sequences were amplified from RNA transcripts. RT-PCR in the first round (using the HTBI primer set) targeted the TCR CDR3. TCRdb re-derived calls from the multiplex PCR reads in MiXCR, one entry per CDR3 protein. The sample lists about 640,000 distinct CDR3 sequences, less than 25% occurring once. The specimen was blood. The source of these receptors is a man aged 25-40 years with Graves' ophthalmopathy.

Many counts were recorded for this clonotype. The chain couples TRBV30 to TRBJ2-3, with D unclear. The CDR3 has 13 residues. Germline assignment: CDR1 GTSNPN and CDR2 SVGIG (reference sequence). Trimming removed 3 bases at V and 0 bases at J, with 7 bases between. The CDR3 DNA reads TGTGCCTGGAGACGTGGCAGCACAGATACGCAGTATTTT. Its translation is CAWRRGSTDTQYF. Together with reference TRBV30 and TRBJ2-3, the CDR3 gives the full variable domain: SQTIHQWPATLVQPVGSPLSLECTVEGTSNPNLYWYRQAAGRGLQLLFYSVGIGQISSEVPQNLSASRPQDRQFILSSKKLLLSDSGFYLCAWRRGSTDTQYFGPGTRLTVL.

Ten or more counts support this clonotype. The chain uses TRBV7-8 and TRBJ2-3, with no clear D. Germline values: CDR1 SGHVS, CDR2 FQNEAQ. V lost 2 bases to trimming and J lost 6 bases, with 15 bases between them. The CDR3 loop spans 15 amino acids. CDR3 nucleotide sequence: TGTGCCAGCAGCTTAAAGCGCGCTCCCCCGGATACGCAGTATTTT. This gives the protein CASSLKRAPPDTQYF.

In regard to this clonotype: In this CDR3 the conserved last residue, phenylalanine or tryptophan, is missing, so a read error is likely. The chain joins TRBV12-3 or TRBV12-4 to TRBJ1-1; D is undetermined. Between the trimmed V and J ends, which lost 7 bases and 5 bases, there was a span of 17 bases. The CDR3 is 14 residues long. In nucleotides, the CDR3 is TGTGCCAGCAAGAAGGGAGACTTGGGGACTGAAGCTTTCCTT. Its translation is CASKKGDLGTEAFL.

The rearrangement links TRBV13 to TRBJ2-2; D ambiguous. The germline gives CDR1 PRHDT, CDR2 FYEKMQ (reference sequence). The CDR3 has 14 amino acids. V was clipped by 3 bases and J by 1 base, with 6 bases between them. This CDR3 reads CASSFRVNTGELFF. Here the CDR3 DNA reads TGTGCCAGCAGCTTCCGGGTGAACACCGGGGAGCTGTTTTTT.

This clonotype was observed a handful of times. The chain is built from TRBV6-5 and TRBJ2-7; 7 bases are a match to TRBD2. CDR1 is MNHEY, CDR2 SVGAGI, per germline. This CDR3 is built from 15 residues. The V segment lost 0 bases and the J segment 3 bases; nucleotides outside the gene matches: 5. This CDR3 is CASSYSGGGNYEQYF. DNA for the CDR3: TGTGCCAGCAGTTACTCTGGGGGGGGGAACTACGAGCAGTACTTC.

This clonotype was seen a handful of times. The DNA of the CDR3 is TGTGCCAGCAGTTTATCACCGGGACAGCTTACCGAAGAGACCCAGTACTTC. Protein: CASSLSPGQLTEETQYF. This chain links TRBV28 with TRBJ2-5; 7 nucleotides match TRBD1. Germline trimming cut 1 base from V and 3 bases from J; bases unmatched to any gene: 11. CDR3 length: 17 amino acids. The germline V gene has CDR1 MDHEN and CDR2 SYDVKM.

This clonotype came up a few times. This chain connects TRBV27 to TRBJ1-2; possibly TRBD1 for D (5 bases). CDR3 length: 14 residues. Germline values: CDR1 MNHEY, CDR2 SMNVEV (reference sequence). The V end was cut by 3 bases, the J end by 5 bases, with 13 bases between. This chain's CDR3 is CASSLRGGLYGYTF. CDR3 nucleotide sequence: TGTGCCAGCAGTTTGAGGGGAGGGTTGTATGGCTACACCTTC.

The table lists this clonotype with a few counts. DNA of the CDR3: TGCAGCGCACTTCCCCGAAACTTGGACACTGAAGCTTTCTTT. Its protein is CSALPRNLDTEAFF. The chain has TRBV29-1 and TRBJ1-1; D is unclear. The CDR3 is 14 amino acids. V lost 7 bases and J lost 3, with 18 bases in between. Germline V gene lookup returns CDR1 SQVTM and CDR2 ANQGSEA.

The V and J genes are TRBV7-2 and TRBJ2-1, with D uncertain. Trimming pared 2 bases from V and 7 bases from J, leaving 9 bases between. Germline V lookup: CDR1 SGHTA, CDR2 FQGNSA. This CDR3 contains 13 residues. The CDR3 DNA sequence: TGTGCCAGCAGCTTACAGAGCTTGAATGAGCAGTTCTTC. It codes for CASSLQSLNEQFF.

V is TRBV27 and J is TRBJ1-4; a possible D gene is TRBD1 (5 bases). V gave up 5 bases and J gave up 6 bases, with 13 bases separating them. This CDR3 spans 14 amino acids. Germline V CDR1 and CDR2: MNHEY, SMNVEV (reference sequence). In DNA form, the CDR3 reads TGTGCCAGCAGTATCGGGGGAGCTTATGAAAAACTGTTTTTT. The encoded protein is CASSIGGAYEKLFF.

The chain is built from TRBV7-3 and TRBJ1-5; a weak D match, TRBD1 (6 bases). The V end lost 3 bases, the J end lost 7 bases, and 25 bases lay between the germline ends. This CDR3 spans 18 amino acids. Germline-derived CDR1 and CDR2 are SGHTA and FQGTGA. The CDR3 DNA reads TGTGCCAGCAGCTTCCCACTTTGGGCAGGGGAAGAATGGCAGCCCCAGCATTTT. Protein: CASSFPLWAGEEWQPQHF.

This sequence joins TRBV4-3 and TRBJ1-2, with TRBD1 identical over 7 bases. CDR3 length: 15 amino acids. The V segment lost 2 bases and the J segment 4 bases; nucleotides outside the gene matches: 7. Germline V CDR1 and CDR2: LGHNA, YSLEER. CDR3 DNA sequence: TGCGCCAGCAGCCAAATTCCGGGACAGTCCTATGGCTACACCTTC. It yields the protein CASSQIPGQSYGYTF.

In its sample, this clonotype was seen many times. DNA for the CDR3: TGTGCCAGCAGTTTTAATCCACAGGGCCAAGAGACCCAGTACTTC. As protein: CASSFNPQGQETQYF. The chain joins TRBV28 to TRBJ2-5, with D possibly matching TRBD1 (6 bases). The V gene's germline CDR1 is MDHEN and CDR2 SYDVKM. The CDR3 runs to 15 residues. V was clipped by 3 bases and J by 1 base, with 12 bases between them.

The sample holds many counts of this clonotype. The V and J genes are TRBV3-1 and TRBJ2-7; 12 positions match TRBD2. CDR1 and CDR2 from the germline V gene are LGHDT and YNNKEL (reference sequence). Trimming at V came to 3 bases and at J to 7 bases, leaving 1 base not matched to a gene. The CDR3 length is 13 residues. The DNA for the CDR3 is TGTGCCAGCAGCCACGGGACTAGCGGGGAGCAGTACTTC. Its translation: CASSHGTSGEQYF.

The V and J genes are TRBV6-1 and TRBJ2-7; D is perhaps TRBD1 or TRBD2 (7 bases each). The CDR3 extends over 14 amino acids. From germline, CDR1 is MNHNS and CDR2 SASEGT. The ends were cut back, 5 bases at V and 6 bases at J, with 17 bases in the middle. CDR3 residues: CASSSGRGLSEQYF. The CDR3 nucleotides are TGTGCCAGCAGTTCGGGGAGGGGGCTTAGCGAGCAGTACTTC.

This clonotype occurred a few times. J is TRBJ2-7 and V is TRBV19; 9 bases agree with TRBD1. With V trimmed by 5 bases and J by 6 bases, 5 bases remained unmatched. Germline V gene data show CDR1 as LNHDA and CDR2 as SQIVND (reference sequence). The CDR3 loop spans 13 amino acids. The CDR3 DNA sequence: TGTGCCAGTAGTGCGGACAGGGGCCGCGAGCAGTACTTC. Protein sequence: CASSADRGREQYF.

V and J are TRBV20-1 and TRBJ2-3; weak D call: TRBD2 (6 bases). The CDR3 has 16 amino acids. Germline loops: CDR1 DFQATT, CDR2 SNEGSKA (reference sequence). Trimming removed 1 base from V and 1 base from J, with 15 bases in between. CDR3 sequence (DNA): TGCAGTGCTAGAGTAGAGCCGGGACTCGGCACAGATACGCAGTATTTT. Translating gives CSARVEPGLGTDTQYF.

J is TRBJ2-7 and V is TRBV5-5; 12 nucleotides match TRBD1. Germline assignment: CDR1 SGHKS and CDR2 YYEKEE (reference sequence). Germline trimming cut 4 bases from V and 4 bases from J; bases unmatched to any gene: 9. CDR3 length: 16 residues. The CDR3 DNA sequence: TGTGCCAGCAGCACGGGGGGGACAGGGGGCATGTACGAGCAGTACTTC. It yields the protein CASSTGGTGGMYEQYF. Complete variable domain (other parts from reference TRBV5-5 and TRBJ2-7): DAGVTQSPTHLIKTRGQQVTLRCSPISGHKSVSWYQQVLGQGPQFIFQYYEKEERGRGNFPDRFSARQFPNYSSELNVNALLLGDSALYLCASSTGGTGGMYEQYFGPGTRLTVT.

This clonotype was seen repeatedly, ten times or more. The chain recombines TRBV20-1 with TRBJ1-4, with TRBD1 matching 11 bases. Trimming took 1 base from V and 8 from J; bases not matched to a gene: 6. The CDR3 contains 15 residues. CDR1 and CDR2 from the germline V gene are DFQATT and SNEGSKA (reference sequence). The CDR3 bases are TGCAGTGCTAGAGCCCAGGGACAGGGGGAGGAAAAACTGTTTTTT. Translation gives CSARAQGQGEEKLFF.

This clonotype was seen a handful of times. A single base separates this from a much larger clone, so it may be a read error. The CDR3 coding sequence is TGTGCCAGCAGTTCGGCTAGCGGGAGAGGCGAGACCCAGTACTTC. Amino acid sequence: CASSSASGRGETQYF. This sequence joins TRBV2 and TRBJ2-5, with 10 bases fitting TRBD2. This CDR3 comprises 15 residues. Germline loops: CDR1 SNHLY, CDR2 FYNNEI. The ends lost 5 bases at V and 5 bases at J; junction bases unmatched: 8.

The rearrangement joins TRBV24-1 to TRBJ2-1, with 9 bases identical to TRBD2. This CDR3 has 14 amino acids. With 5 bases clipped from V and 5 bases from J, the junction kept 3 bases outside the gene matches. CDR1 and CDR2 from the germline V gene are KGHDR and SFDVKD. As DNA, the CDR3 is TGTGCCACCAGTGCGGTAGCGGGAGACAATGAGCAGTTCTTC. This sequence encodes CATSAVAGDNEQFF.

This clonotype came up a few times. V is TRBV14 and J is TRBJ2-7; D is uncertain. V lost 0 bases to trimming and J lost 6 bases, with 6 bases between them. The CDR3 sequence is 12 residues long. Per germline, CDR1 SGHDN and CDR2 FVKESK. CDR3 region: CASSQDLGEQYF. The DNA for the CDR3 is TGTGCCAGCAGCCAAGATTTAGGCGAGCAGTACTTC.

The genes are TRBV24-1 and TRBJ2-1; TRBD1 is a possible D gene (6 bases). In germline, CDR1 is KGHDR, CDR2 SFDVKD. The CDR3 length is 14 residues. V was clipped by 0 bases and J by 6 bases, with 8 bases between them. The CDR3 protein is CATSDLKQGNEQFF. In DNA, the CDR3 is TGTGCCACCAGTGATTTGAAACAGGGCAATGAGCAGTTCTTC.

The chain links TRBV14 to TRBJ2-7, with D perhaps TRBD1 (6 bases). The V end was cut by 5 bases, the J end by 5 bases, with 10 bases between. The CDR3 is made up of 12 amino acids. The V gene's germline CDR1 is SGHDN and CDR2 FVKESK. CDR3 sequence reads: CASSWDTNEQYF. CDR3 coding DNA: TGTGCCAGCAGCTGGGACACCAACGAGCAGTACTTC.

There are a few counts of this clonotype. This rearrangement joins TRBV28 to TRBJ2-2; 10 positions agree with TRBD2. The germline CDR1 and CDR2 sequences are MDHEN and SYDVKM. After removal of 5 bases from V and 9 bases from J, the junction contained 15 bases not matched to a gene. The CDR3 consists of 17 residues. CDR3 sequence reads: CASSRRHLAGVSRELFF. The CDR3 bases are TGTGCCAGCAGTCGACGTCATCTAGCGGGAGTTTCCCGGGAGCTGTTTTTT.

The V call is TRBV19, the J call TRBJ1-1, with D unresolved. Germline assignment: CDR1 LNHDA and CDR2 SQIVND (reference sequence). This CDR3 region has 13 residues. Trimming took 5 bases from V and 6 from J, leaving 13 bases between them. The CDR3 DNA reads TGTGCCAGTAGTCTCAGCGCGGTGTCTGAAGCTTTCTTT. As protein: CASSLSAVSEAFF.

Only a few counts were recorded for this clonotype. This chain connects TRBV6-1 to TRBJ1-2, with TRBD1 matching over 7 bases. The germline V gene has CDR1 MNHNS and CDR2 SASEGT. The ends lost 9 bases at V and 0 bases at J; junction bases unmatched: 10. This CDR3 is 15 amino acids long. CDR3 loop: CASLGRDRANYGYTF. The CDR3 DNA follows: TGTGCCAGTTTAGGTCGGGACAGAGCTAACTATGGCTACACCTTC.